This note documents a single T cell receptor (beta chain) sequence. Its target is unknown. This record comes from a study of cytomegalovirus exposure and HLA in healthy donors. Study background: The same platform used for the 666 first-cohort repertoires was also used for the 120 or so validation repertoires, as a later analysis reported. Study-level findings and limits: Cytomegalovirus status was reportedly diagnosed by the classifier with high specificity and sensitivity. Testing in vitro showed three CMV-associated chains specific for CMV antigens. Among TCR beta chains, those listed as cytomegalovirus-associated numbered about 150.

Using immunoSEQ multiplex PCR, the repertoire was profiled, and TCRdb retains in-frame clones only, with some absent. The sample lists fewer than 130,000 clones, approximately 90% occurring once. The ends were cut back, 0 bases at V and 2 bases at J, with 14 bases in the middle. The V gene's germline CDR1 is LNHNV and CDR2 YYDKDF (reference sequence). This CDR3 is 17 amino acids long. The chain couples TRBV15 to TRBJ1-5; D is unclear. Sequenced: PBMCs. This clonotype was obtained from a woman in her thirties in good health and CMV-seropositive. CDR3 in amino acids: CATSRDLAVRGNQPQHF. The CDR3 DNA is TGTGCCACCAGCAGAGATCTGGCGGTTCGGGGCAATCAGCCCCAGCATTTT.